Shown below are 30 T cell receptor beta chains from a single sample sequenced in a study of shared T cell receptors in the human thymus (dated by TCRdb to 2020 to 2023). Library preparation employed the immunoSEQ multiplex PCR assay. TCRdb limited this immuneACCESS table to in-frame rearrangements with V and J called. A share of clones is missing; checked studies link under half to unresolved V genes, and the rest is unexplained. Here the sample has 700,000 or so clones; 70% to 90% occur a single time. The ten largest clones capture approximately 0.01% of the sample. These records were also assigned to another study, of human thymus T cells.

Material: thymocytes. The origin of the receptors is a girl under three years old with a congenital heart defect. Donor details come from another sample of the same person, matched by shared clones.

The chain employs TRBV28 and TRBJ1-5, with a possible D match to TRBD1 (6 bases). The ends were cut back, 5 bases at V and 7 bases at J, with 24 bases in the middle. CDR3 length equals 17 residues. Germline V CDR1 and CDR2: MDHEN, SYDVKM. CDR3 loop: CASSGHTGDNRNQPQHF. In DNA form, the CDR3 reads TGTGCCAGCAGTGGCCATACTGGGGACAATAGAAACCAGCCCCAGCATTTT.

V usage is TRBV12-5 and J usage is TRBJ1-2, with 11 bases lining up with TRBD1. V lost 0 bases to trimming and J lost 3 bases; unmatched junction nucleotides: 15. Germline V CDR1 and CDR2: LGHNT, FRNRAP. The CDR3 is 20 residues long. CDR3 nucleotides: TGTGCTAGTGGTTTGGTACACCGGGGACAGGGGGTAGGGACAGACTATGGCTACACCTTC. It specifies CASGLVHRGQGVGTDYGYTF.

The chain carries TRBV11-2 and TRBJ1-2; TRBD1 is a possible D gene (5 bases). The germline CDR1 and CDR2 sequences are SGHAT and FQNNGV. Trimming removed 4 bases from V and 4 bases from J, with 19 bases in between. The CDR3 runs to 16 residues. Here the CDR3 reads CASSSRTGPGGYGYTF. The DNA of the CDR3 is TGTGCCAGCAGCTCACGCACAGGTCCTGGTGGCTATGGCTACACCTTC.

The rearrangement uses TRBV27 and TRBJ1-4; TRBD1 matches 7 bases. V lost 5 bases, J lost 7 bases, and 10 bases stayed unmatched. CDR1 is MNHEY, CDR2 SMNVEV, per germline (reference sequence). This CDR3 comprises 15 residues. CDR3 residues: CASSPPGQSPEKLFF. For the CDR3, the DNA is TGTGCCAGCAGTCCCCCGGGACAGAGCCCTGAAAAACTGTTTTTT.

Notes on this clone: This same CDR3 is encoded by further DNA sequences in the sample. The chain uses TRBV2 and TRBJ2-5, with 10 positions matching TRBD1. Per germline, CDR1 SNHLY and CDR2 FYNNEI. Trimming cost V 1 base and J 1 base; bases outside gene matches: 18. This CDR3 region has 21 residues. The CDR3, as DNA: TGTGCCAGCAGTGAAGATTATGTGGGGGACAGGGGTGCGTGGAGCCAAGAGACCCAGTACTTC. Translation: CASSEDYVGDRGAWSQETQYF.

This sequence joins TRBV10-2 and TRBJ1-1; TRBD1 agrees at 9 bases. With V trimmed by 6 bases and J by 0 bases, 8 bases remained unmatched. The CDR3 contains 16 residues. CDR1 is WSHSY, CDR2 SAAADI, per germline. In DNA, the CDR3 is TGCGCCAGCAGCGTGGGACAGGGAACTATGAACACTGAAGCTTTCTTT. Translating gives CASSVGQGTMNTEAFF.

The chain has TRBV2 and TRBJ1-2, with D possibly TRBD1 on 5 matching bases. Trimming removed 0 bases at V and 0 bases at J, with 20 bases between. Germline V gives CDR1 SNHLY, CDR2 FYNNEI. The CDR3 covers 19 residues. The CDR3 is CASSEAPHAGSSANYGYTF. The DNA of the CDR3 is TGTGCCAGCAGTGAAGCTCCCCACGCAGGGTCGTCAGCTAACTATGGCTACACCTTC.

As DNA, the CDR3 is TGTGCCAGTAGCATGGCCCAGGGCGGATCCTACGAGCAGTACTTC. Translating gives CASSMAQGGSYEQYF. This chain joins TRBV19 and TRBJ2-7; a possible D gene is TRBD1 (5 bases). Germline loops: CDR1 LNHDA, CDR2 SQIVND (reference sequence). The germline V and J ends were trimmed by 6 bases and 1 base, with 16 bases remaining between them. The CDR3 runs 15 residues.

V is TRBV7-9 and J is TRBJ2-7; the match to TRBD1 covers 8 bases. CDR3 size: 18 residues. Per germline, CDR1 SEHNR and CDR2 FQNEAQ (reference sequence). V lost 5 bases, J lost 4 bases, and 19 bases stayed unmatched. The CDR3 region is CASSTHPRTGTRGYEQYF. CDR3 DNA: TGTGCCAGCAGCACTCACCCCCGGACAGGGACCAGGGGGTACGAGCAGTACTTC.

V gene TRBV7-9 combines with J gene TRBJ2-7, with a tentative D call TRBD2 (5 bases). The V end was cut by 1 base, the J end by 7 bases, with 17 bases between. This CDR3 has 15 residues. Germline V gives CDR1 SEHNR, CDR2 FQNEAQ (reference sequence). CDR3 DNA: TGTGCCAGCAGCTTAGTTGGTTACTTTACGGGGGAGCAGTACTTC. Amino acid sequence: CASSLVGYFTGEQYF.

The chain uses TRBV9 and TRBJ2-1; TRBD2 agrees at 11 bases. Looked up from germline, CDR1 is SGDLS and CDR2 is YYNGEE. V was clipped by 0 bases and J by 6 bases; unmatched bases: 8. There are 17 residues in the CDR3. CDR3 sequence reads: CASSVGASGLAGNEQFF. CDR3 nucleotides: TGTGCCAGCAGCGTAGGCGCCTCCGGACTAGCGGGCAATGAGCAGTTCTTC.

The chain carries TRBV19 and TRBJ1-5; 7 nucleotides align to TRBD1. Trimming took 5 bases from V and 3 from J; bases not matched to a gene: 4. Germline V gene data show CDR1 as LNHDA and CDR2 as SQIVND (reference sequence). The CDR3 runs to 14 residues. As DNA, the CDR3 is TGTGCCAGTAGTGCCACAGGGGACAATCAGCCCCAGCATTTT. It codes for CASSATGDNQPQHF.

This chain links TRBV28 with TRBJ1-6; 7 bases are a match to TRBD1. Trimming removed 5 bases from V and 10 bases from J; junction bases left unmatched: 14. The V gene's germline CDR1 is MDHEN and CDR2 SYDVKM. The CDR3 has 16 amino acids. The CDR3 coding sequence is TGTGCCAGCAGTCCACTAAAACAGGCAGGGGGATCACCCCTCCACTTT. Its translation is CASSPLKQAGGSPLHF.

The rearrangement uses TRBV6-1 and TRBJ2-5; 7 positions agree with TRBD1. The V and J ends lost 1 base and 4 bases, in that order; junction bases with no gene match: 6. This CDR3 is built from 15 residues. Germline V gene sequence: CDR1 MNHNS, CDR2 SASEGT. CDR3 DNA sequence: TGTGCCAGCAGTGAAGGGGGGACAGTAAGAGAGACCCAGTACTTC. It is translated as CASSEGGTVRETQYF.

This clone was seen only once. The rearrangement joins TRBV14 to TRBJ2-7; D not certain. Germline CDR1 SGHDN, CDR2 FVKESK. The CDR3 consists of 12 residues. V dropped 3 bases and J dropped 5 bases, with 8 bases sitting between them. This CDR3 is CASSHYSHEQYF. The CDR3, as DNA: TGTGCCAGCAGCCACTACAGCCACGAGCAGTACTTC.

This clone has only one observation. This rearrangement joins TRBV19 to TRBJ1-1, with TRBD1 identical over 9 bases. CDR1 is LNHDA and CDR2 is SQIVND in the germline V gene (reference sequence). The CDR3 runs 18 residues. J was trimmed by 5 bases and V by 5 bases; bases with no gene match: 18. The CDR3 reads CASSRRTGGQGLGTEAFF. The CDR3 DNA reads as TGTGCCAGTAGTCGCCGAACAGGGGGCCAAGGGTTGGGAACTGAAGCTTTCTTT.

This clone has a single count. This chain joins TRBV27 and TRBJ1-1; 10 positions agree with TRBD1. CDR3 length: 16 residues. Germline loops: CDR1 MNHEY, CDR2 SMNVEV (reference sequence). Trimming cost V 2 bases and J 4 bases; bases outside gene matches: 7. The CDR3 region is CASSLGTGDGLTEAFF. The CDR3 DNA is TGTGCCAGCAGTTTAGGGACAGGGGATGGCCTCACTGAAGCTTTCTTT.

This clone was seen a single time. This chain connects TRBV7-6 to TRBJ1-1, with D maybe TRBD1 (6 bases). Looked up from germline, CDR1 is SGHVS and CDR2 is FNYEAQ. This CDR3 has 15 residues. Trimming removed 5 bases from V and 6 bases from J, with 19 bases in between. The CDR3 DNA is TGTGCCAGCAGCCCCAATGGGGGCGGTGGGTCTGAAGCTTTCTTT. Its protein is CASSPNGGGGSEAFF.

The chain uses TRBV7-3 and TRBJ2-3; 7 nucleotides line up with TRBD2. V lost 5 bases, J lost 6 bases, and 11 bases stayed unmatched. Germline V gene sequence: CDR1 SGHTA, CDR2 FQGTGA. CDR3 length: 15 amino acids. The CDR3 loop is CASSPSTREVDTQYF. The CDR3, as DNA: TGTGCCAGCAGCCCGTCGACCCGGGAGGTTGATACGCAGTATTTT.

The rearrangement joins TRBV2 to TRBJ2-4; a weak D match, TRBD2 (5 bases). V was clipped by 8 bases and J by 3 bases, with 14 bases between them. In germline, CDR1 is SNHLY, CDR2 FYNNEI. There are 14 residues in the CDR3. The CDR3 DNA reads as TGTGCCAGCGGGGAGCGGACGTACAAAAACATTCAGTACTTC. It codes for CASGERTYKNIQYF.

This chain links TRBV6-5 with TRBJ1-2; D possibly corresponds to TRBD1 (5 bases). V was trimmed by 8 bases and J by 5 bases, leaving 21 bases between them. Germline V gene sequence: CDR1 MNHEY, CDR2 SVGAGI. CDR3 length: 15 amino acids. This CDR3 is CASVRITRGEYGYTF. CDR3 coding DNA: TGTGCCAGCGTCCGGATCACTCGGGGGGAGTATGGCTACACCTTC.

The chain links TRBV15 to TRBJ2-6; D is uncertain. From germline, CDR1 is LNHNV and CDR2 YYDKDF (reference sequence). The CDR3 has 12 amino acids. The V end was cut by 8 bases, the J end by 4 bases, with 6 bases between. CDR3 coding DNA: TGTGCCACCCGTTCCGGGGCCAACGTCCTGACTTTC. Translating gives CATRSGANVLTF.

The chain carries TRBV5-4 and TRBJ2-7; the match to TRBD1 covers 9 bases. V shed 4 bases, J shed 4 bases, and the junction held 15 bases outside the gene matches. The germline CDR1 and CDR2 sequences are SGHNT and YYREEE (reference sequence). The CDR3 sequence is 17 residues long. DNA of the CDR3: TGTGCCAGCAGCAACAGCCAACGGGACAGGGTTCATTACGAGCAGTACTTC. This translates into CASSNSQRDRVHYEQYF. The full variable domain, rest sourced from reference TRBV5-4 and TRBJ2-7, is ETGVTQSPTHLIKTRGQQVTLRCSSQSGHNTVSWYQQALGQGPQFIFQYYREEENGRGNFPPRFSGLQFPNYSSELNVNALELDDSALYLCASSNSQRDRVHYEQYFGPGTRLTVT.

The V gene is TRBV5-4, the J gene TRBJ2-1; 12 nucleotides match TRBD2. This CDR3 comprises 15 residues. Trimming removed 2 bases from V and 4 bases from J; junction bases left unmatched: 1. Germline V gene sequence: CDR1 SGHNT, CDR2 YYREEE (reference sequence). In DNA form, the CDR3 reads TGTGCCAGCAGCTTCACTAGCGGGGGGTACAATGAGCAGTTCTTC. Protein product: CASSFTSGGYNEQFF.

This CDR3 is CSALRQTEAFF. Written as DNA, the CDR3 is TGCAGTGCTCTAAGACAGACTGAAGCTTTCTTT. This sequence joins TRBV20-1 and TRBJ1-1; a possible D gene is TRBD1 (5 bases). V dropped 5 bases and J dropped 5 bases, with 9 bases sitting between them. The CDR3 runs to 11 residues. CDR1 DFQATT and CDR2 SNEGSKA come from the germline V gene (reference sequence).

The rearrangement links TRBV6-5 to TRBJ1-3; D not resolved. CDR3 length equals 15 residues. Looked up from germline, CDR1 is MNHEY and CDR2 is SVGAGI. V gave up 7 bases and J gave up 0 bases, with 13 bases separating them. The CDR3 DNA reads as TGTGCCAGCAACCCGACTTACCACTCTGGAAACACCATATATTTT. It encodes CASNPTYHSGNTIYF.

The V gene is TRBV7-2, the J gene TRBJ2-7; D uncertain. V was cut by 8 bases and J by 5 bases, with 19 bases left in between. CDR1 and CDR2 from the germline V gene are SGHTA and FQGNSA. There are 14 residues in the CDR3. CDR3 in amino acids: CASAPETPWDEQYF. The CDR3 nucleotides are TGTGCCAGCGCGCCGGAGACCCCCTGGGACGAGCAGTACTTC.

The CDR3 DNA is TGTGCCAGCAGCTTGTCCAGGGTAAATTCACCCCTCCACTTT. Amino acid sequence: CASSLSRVNSPLHF. The V and J genes are TRBV5-6 and TRBJ1-6; D might be TRBD1 (5 bases). The CDR3 runs to 14 residues. V dropped 1 base and J dropped 7 bases, with 9 bases sitting between them. CDR1 and CDR2 (germline): SGHDT, YYEEEE. Supplemented by reference TRBV5-6 and TRBJ1-6, the full variable domain reads DAGVTQSPTHLIKTRGQQVTLRCSPKSGHDTVSWYQQALGQGPQFIFQYYEEEERQRGNFPDRFSGHQFPNYSSELNVNALLLGDSALYLCASSLSRVNSPLHFGNGTRLTVT.

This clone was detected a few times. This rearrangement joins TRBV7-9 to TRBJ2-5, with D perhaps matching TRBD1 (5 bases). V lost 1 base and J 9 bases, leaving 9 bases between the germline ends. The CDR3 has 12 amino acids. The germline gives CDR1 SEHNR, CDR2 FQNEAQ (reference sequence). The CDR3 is CASSLETRAQYF. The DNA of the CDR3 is TGTGCCAGCAGCTTAGAAACCAGGGCCCAGTACTTC.

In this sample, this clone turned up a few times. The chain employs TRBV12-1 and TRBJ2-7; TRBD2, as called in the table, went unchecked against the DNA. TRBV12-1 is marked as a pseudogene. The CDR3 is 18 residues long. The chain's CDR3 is CASSPYIPGLRSSYEQYF. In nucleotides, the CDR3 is TGTGCCAGCAGCCCATATATTCCGGGACTACGGAGCTCCTACGAGCAGTACTTC.